This T cell receptor delta chain was identified in a study of Vδ1+ human thymocytes. Study observations and caveats: Thymic TRG and TRD repertoires appeared highly polyclonal, with Gaussian CDR3 length distributions. Thymic delta-chain repertoires held approximately 20% Vdelta2 sequences and few Vdelta3, despite high sort purity.

The CDR3 runs to 21 residues. Losses at the gene ends were 0 bases for V and 4 bases for J; bases not matched to a gene: 23. Germline values: CDR1 TSWWSYY, CDR2 QGS. Alphabeta T cells were depleted, then CD3+ Vdelta1+ Vdelta2- thymocytes were FACS-sorted. RNA was extracted from the cells and then reverse transcribed. CDR3 amplicons came from multiplex PCR with pooled V-gene forward and constant-region reverse primers. TCRdb re-processed the multiplex PCR reads using CATT. The repertoire includes about 75,000 delta-chain clones, around 35% of them detected once, and 0.2% to 0.3% sits in the top ten. Concerning this clone itself: The antigen remains unidentified.

Material for sequencing was Vdelta1+ gamma-delta thymocytes from the thymus. The sample's subset: FACS-sorted CD3+ TCRalphabeta- TCRVdelta1+ TCRVdelta2- thymocytes. This clonotype was obtained from a boy less than two years old who had congenital heart surgery. The V and J genes are TRDV1 and TRDJ1; 7 nucleotides align to TRDD3. The CDR3 reads CALGELVFSPYTVWGNDKLIF. The DNA of the CDR3 is TGTGCTCTTGGGGAACTAGTATTCTCGCCCTATACTGTTTGGGGGAACGATAAACTCATCTTT.